This TCR beta chain came from a study of T cell responses to AZD1222 COVID-19 vaccine. V was clipped by 1 base and J by 9 bases; unmatched bases: 5. The germline V gene has CDR1 SGHAT and CDR2 FQNNGV. The CDR3 sequence is 15 residues long. The table came from immunoSEQ multiplex PCR; TCRdb's copy has only in-frame clones and leaves some out. In the table there are some 88,000 clones, approximately 90% of which are singletons. The V and J genes are TRBV11-2 and TRBJ1-4; 10 positions match TRBD1. The clonotype comes from an adult who received the AZD1222 COVID-19 vaccine. The sequences come from peripheral blood, collected 28 days after the second AZD1222 dose. The CDR3 reads CASSLAGTGVKKLFF. As DNA, the CDR3 is TGTGCCAGCAGCTTAGCTGGGACAGGGGTGAAAAAACTGTTTTTT.